What follows describes a single TCR beta chain. What antigen it recognizes has not been identified. No base qualities exist here, and no much larger clone lies one base off it. Per the germline V gene (reference sequence), MNHEY is the CDR1 and SMNVEV is the CDR2. Relative to germline, V is missing 7 bases and J is missing 4 bases, with 7 bases of the junction outside any gene match. The CDR3 spans 14 residues, from the cysteine through the phenylalanine. Only CDR3 DNA is held: 42 bases, read in frame from base 1. The data derive from a study of blood T cell repertoires in COVID-19 (dated by TCRdb to the early 2020s). Study-level background: Samples covering the acute and convalescent phases of COVID-19 were provided by collaborators in the United States, Italy and Spain. The prospective study material was composed of cDNA or gDNA derived from T cells, B-cell-depleted T cells, or PBMCs. Deeply sampled blood TCRbeta repertoires from subjects exposed to, actively infected with, or recovered from COVID-19 were included in the dataset. The repertoires were released in a freely available public database intended as a resource for research on the immune response to SARS-CoV-2. Samples came from the ongoing ImmuneRACE study (first 160 participants) plus 1,254 subjects from 6 global collaborators. Nearly every sample came with metadata listing a de-identified subject ID, COVID-19 status, age in years and sex. HLA class I and class II types, where available, came from metadata supplied by the sample provider rather than from assay-based typing.

The immunoSEQ Assay, a bias-controlled multiplex PCR, was used to amplify TCRbeta CDR3 regions from genomic DNA. Per the original workflow: The number of nucleated cells in each sample was estimated by amplification of reference gene primers within the assay. Sequence reads were collapsed and filtered to measure the absolute abundance of every unique TCRbeta CDR3 rearrangement. For each sample, productive Simpson clonality was calculated as the square root of Simpson's diversity index over productive rearrangements. The immuneACCESS repertoire file appears here via TCRdb, limited to in-frame rearrangements. These files lack a portion of the clones; in checked studies, under half of the deficit traces to unresolved V genes, and the cause of the others is not known. Clone size and the V and J calls come from that table; the DNA yielded D and trimming. The sample data list fewer than 55,000 clones, and over 85% of these were observed just once. Roughly 10% of the sample belongs to the ten largest clones.

On the study overall, not on this receptor specifically: The quantity of clinical and demographic metadata differed by source and by participant and was supplied without curation.

Whole blood was collected in K2EDTA tubes by collaborating institutions according to the institutions' own protocols. For TCRbeta analysis, collaborators shipped samples in one of three forms: frozen whole blood, isolated PBMCs, or DNA extracted from either of those sample types. The sequence was collected from a man older than 75 with active or convalescent COVID-19. The specimen sequenced was peripheral blood. This chain joins TRBV27 to TRBJ2-7; 10 of the junction bases match TRBD2. The sequence in DNA is TGTGCCAGCACCTCTCCTAGCGGGAGTTACGAGCAGTACTTC. Its translation is CASTSPSGSYEQYF.